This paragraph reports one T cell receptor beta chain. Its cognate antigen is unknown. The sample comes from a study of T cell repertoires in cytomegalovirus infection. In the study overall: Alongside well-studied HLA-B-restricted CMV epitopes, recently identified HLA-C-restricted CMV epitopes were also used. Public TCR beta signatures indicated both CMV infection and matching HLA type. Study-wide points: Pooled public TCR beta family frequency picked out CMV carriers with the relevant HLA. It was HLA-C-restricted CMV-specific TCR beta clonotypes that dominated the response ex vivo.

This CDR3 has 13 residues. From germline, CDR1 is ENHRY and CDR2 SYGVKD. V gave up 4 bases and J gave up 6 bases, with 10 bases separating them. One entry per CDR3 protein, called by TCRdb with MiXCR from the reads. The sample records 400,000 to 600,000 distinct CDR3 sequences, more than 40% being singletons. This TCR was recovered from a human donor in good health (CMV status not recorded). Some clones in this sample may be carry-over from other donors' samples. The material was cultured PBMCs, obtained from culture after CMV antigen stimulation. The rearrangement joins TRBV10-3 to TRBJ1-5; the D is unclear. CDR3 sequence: CAISGQDGQPQHF. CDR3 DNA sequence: TGTGCCATCAGTGGCCAAGACGGTCAGCCCCAGCATTTT.